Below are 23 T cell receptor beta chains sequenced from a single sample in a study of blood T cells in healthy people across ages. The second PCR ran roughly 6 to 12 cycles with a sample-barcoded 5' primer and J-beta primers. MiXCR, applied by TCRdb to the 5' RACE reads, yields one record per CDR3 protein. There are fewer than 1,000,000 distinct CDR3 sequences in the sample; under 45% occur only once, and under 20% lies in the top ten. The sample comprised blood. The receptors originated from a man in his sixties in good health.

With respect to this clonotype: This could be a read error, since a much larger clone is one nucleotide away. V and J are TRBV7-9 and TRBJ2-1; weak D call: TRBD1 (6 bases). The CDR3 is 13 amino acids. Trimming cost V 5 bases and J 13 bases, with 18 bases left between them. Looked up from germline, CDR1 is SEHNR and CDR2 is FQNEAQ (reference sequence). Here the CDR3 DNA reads TGTGCCAGCAGCCCCGACAGGAAAGAGACCCAGTTCTTC. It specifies CASSPDRKETQFF.

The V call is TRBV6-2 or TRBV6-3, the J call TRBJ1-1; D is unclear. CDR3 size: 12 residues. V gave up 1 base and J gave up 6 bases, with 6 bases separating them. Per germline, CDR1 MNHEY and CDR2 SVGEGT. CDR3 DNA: TGTGCCAGCAGTTACTATGGGGCTGAAGCTTTCTTT. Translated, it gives CASSYYGAEAFF.

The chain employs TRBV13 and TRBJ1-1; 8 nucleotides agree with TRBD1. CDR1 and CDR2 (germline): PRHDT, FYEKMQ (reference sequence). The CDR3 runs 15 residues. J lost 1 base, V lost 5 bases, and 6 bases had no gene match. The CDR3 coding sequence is TGTGCCAGCAGCACCTGGGACAGGACGAACACTGAAGCTTTCTTT. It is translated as CASSTWDRTNTEAFF.

CDR3 bases: TGTGCCAGCAGCGCTAGCGGGGGGGCCGAGCAAGAGACCCAGTACTTC. Protein product: CASSASGGAEQETQYF. The gene calls are TRBV3-1 and TRBJ2-5; 12 nucleotides match TRBD2. With V trimmed by 5 bases and J by 2 bases, 6 bases remained unmatched. Germline V lookup: CDR1 LGHDT, CDR2 YNNKEL (reference sequence). The CDR3 loop spans 16 amino acids.

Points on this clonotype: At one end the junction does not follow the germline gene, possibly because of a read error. Here the CDR3 DNA reads TGTGCCGGCAGCAGGGACTTCACCTACGAGCAGTACTTC. It specifies CAGSRDFTYEQYF. The chain employs TRBV7-9 and TRBJ2-7; perhaps TRBD2 as D (6 bases). The CDR3 has 13 amino acids. Germline V gene lookup returns CDR1 SEHNR and CDR2 FQNEAQ (reference sequence). Based on the CDR3 plus reference TRBV7-9 and TRBJ2-7, the full variable domain is DTGVSQNPRHKITKRGQNVTFRCDPISEHNRLYWYRQTLGQGPEFLTYFQNEAQLEKSRLLSDRFSAERPKGSFSTLEIQRTEQGDSAMYLCAGSRDFTYEQYFGPGTRLTVT.

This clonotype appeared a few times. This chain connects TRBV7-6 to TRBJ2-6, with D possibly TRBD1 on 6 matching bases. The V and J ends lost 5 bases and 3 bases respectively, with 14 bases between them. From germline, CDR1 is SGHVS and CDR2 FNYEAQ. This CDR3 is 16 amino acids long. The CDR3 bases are TGTGCCAGCAGCCAAGAACAGGGCGGTGGGGCCAACGTCCTGACTTTC. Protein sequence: CASSQEQGGGANVLTF.

CDR3 nucleotide sequence: TGTGCCAGCAGTGAATCCACAGGGGGCCCGTTCCAGCATTTT. Translation: CASSESTGGPFQHF. The chain employs TRBV12-3 or TRBV12-4 and TRBJ1-5; 9 bases fit TRBD1. The CDR3 runs 14 residues. The ends lost 5 bases at V and 12 bases at J; junction bases unmatched: 11.

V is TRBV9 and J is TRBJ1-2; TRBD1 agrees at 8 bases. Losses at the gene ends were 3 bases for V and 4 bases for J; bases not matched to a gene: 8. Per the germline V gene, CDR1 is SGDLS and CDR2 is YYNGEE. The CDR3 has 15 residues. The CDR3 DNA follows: TGTGCCAGCAGCGCCTCAGGGGGCGCTTTCTATGGCTACACCTTC. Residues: CASSASGGAFYGYTF.

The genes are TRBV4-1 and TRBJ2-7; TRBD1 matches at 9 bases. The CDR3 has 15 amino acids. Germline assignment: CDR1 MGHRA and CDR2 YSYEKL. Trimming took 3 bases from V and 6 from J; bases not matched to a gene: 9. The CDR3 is CASSQALDRGFEQYF. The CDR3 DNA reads TGCGCCAGCAGCCAGGCTCTGGACAGGGGTTTCGAGCAGTACTTC.

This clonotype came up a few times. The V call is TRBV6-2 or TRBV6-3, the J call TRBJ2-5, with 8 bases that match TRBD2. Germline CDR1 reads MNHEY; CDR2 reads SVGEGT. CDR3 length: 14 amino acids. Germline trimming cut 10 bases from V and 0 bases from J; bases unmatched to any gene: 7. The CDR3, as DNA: TGTGCCACTTCCAGCGGGGGAAACCAAGAGACCCAGTACTTC. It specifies CATSSGGNQETQYF.

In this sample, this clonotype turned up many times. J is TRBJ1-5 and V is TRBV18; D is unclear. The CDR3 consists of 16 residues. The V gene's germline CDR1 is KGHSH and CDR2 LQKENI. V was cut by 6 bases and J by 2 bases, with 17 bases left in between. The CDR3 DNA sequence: TGTGCCAGCTCTCCCGCCGTCGGGATGGGCAATCAGCCCCAGCATTTT. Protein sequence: CASSPAVGMGNQPQHF.

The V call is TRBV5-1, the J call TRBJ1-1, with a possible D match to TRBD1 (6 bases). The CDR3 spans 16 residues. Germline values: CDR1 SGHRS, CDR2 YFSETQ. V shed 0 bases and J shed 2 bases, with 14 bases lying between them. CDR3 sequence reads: CASSLVVGADNTEAFF. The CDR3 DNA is TGCGCCAGCAGCTTGGTGGTGGGGGCCGACAACACTGAAGCTTTCTTT.

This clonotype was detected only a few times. Here the CDR3 DNA reads TGTGCCAGCAGCTTGGCCGGCAGCATCTATGGCTACACCTTC. Its protein product is CASSLAGSIYGYTF. This chain links TRBV5-6 with TRBJ1-2; D gene unclear. Trimming removed 0 bases at V and 4 bases at J, with 10 bases between. CDR1 is SGHDT, CDR2 YYEEEE, per germline. The CDR3 runs to 14 residues.

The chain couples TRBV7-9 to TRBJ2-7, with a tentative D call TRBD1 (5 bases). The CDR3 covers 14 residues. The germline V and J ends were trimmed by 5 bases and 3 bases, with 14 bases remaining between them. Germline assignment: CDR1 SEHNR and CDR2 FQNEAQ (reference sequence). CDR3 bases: TGTGCCAGCAGCAAGGAGATCAGGGACTACGAGCAGTACTTC. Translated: CASSKEIRDYEQYF.

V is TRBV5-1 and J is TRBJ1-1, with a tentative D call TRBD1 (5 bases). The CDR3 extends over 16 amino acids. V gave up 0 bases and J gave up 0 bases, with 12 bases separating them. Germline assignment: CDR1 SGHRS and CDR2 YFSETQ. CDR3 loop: CASSLVSGGVNTEAFF. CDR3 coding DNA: TGCGCCAGCAGCTTGGTGTCAGGAGGGGTGAACACTGAAGCTTTCTTT. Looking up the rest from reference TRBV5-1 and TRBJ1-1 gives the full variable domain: KAGVTQTPRYLIKTRGQQVTLSCSPISGHRSVSWYQQTPGQGLQFLFEYFSETQRNKGNFPGRFSGRQFSNSRSEMNVSTLELGDSALYLCASSLVSGGVNTEAFFGQGTRLTVV.

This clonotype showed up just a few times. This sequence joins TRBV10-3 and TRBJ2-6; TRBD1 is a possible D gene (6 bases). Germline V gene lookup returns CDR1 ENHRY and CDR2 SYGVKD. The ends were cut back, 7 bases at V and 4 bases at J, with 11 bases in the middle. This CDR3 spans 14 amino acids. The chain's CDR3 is CAIMGATGANVLTF. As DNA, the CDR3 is TGTGCCATCATGGGGGCGACAGGGGCCAACGTCCTGACTTTC.

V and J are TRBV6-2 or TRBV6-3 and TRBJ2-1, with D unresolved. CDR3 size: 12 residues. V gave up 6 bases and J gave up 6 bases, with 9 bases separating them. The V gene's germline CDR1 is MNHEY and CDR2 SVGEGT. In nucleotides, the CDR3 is TGTGCCAGCAGAGAACTTCCCAATGAGCAGTTCTTC. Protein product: CASRELPNEQFF.

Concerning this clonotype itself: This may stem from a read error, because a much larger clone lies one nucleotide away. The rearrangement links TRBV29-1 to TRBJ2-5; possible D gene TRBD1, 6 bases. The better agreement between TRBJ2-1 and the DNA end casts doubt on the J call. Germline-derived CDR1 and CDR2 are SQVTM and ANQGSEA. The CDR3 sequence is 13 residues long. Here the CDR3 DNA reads TGCAGCGTCTCTCCACAGGGACAAGAGACCCAGTTCTTC. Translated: CSVSPQGQETQFF.

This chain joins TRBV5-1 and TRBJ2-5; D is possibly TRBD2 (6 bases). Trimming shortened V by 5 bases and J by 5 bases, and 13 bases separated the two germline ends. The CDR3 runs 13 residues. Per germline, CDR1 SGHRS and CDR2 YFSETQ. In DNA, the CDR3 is TGCGCCAGCAGGAGACTAGACGTCGAGACCCAGTACTTC. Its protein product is CASRRLDVETQYF. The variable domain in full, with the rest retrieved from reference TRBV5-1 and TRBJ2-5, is KAGVTQTPRYLIKTRGQQVTLSCSPISGHRSVSWYQQTPGQGLQFLFEYFSETQRNKGNFPGRFSGRQFSNSRSEMNVSTLELGDSALYLCASRRLDVETQYFGPGTRLLVL.

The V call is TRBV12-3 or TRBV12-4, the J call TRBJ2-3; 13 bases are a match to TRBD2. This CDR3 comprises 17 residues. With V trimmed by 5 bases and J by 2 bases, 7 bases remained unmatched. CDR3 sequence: CASSTPTSGGTTDTQYF. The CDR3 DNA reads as TGTGCCAGCAGTACCCCGACTAGCGGGGGGACCACAGATACGCAGTATTTT.

CDR3 sequence reads: CASSQRTGVAGTEAFF. CDR3 coding DNA: TGTGCCAGCAGTCAACGGACAGGGGTCGCGGGGACTGAAGCTTTCTTT. The gene calls are TRBV6-2 or TRBV6-3 and TRBJ1-1; the match to TRBD1 covers 9 bases. The CDR3 is made up of 16 amino acids. V was clipped by 5 bases and J by 5 bases; unmatched bases: 12. From germline, CDR1 is MNHEY and CDR2 SVGEGT.

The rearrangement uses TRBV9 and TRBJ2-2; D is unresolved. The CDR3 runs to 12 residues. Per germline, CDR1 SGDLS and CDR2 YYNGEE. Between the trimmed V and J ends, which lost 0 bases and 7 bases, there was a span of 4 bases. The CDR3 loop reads CASSVVDGELFF. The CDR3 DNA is TGTGCCAGCAGCGTAGTGGACGGGGAGCTGTTTTTT.

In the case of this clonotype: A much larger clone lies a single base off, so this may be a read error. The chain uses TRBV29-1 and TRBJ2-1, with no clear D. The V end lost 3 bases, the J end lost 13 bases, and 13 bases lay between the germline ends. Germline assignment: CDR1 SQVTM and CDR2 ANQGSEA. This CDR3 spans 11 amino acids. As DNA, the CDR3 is TGCAGCGTTGATCGAAAAGAGACCCAGTTCTTC. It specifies CSVDRKETQFF.